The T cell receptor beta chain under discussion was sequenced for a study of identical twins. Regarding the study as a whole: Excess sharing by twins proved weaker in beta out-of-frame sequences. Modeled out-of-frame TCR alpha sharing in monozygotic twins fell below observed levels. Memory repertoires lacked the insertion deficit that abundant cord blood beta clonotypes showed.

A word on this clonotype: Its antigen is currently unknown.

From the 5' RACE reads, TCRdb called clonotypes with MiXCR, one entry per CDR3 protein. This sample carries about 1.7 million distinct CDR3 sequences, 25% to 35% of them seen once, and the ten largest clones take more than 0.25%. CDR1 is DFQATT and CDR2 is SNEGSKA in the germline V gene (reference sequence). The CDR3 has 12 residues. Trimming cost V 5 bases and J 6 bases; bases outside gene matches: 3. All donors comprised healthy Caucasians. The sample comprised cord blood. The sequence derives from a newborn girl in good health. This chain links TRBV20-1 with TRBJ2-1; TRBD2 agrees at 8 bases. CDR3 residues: CSAGSGSNEQFF. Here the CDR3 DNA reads TGCAGTGCTGGAAGCGGGAGCAATGAGCAGTTCTTC.